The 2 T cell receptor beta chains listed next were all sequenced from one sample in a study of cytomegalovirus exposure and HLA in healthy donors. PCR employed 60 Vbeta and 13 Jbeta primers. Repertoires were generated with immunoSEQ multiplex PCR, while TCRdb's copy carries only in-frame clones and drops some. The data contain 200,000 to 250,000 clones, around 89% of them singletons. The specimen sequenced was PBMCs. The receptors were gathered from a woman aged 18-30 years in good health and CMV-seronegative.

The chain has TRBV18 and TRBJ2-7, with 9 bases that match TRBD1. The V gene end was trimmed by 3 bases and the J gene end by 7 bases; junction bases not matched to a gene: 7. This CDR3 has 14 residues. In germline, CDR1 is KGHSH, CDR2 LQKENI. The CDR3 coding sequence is TGTGCCAGCTCACCCCAGGACAGGGGAGGAGAGCAGTACTTC. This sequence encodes CASSPQDRGGEQYF.

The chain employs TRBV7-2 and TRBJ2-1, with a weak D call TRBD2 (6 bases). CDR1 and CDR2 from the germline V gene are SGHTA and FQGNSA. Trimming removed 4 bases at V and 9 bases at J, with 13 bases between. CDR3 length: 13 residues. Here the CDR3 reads CASSSRLVIEQFF. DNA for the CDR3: TGTGCCAGCAGCTCTAGACTAGTGATTGAGCAGTTCTTC.